This TCR beta chain was sequenced for a study of CD8+ T cells in alopecia areata. Study observations and caveats: Affected scalp, especially in alopecia totalis/universalis, had a higher clonality than normal scalp did. Mice showed clearer TCR sharing than patients did, a gap that was possibly HLA-related.

Germline values: CDR1 SGHRS, CDR2 YFSETQ. V shed 1 base and J shed 0 bases, with 2 bases lying between them. This CDR3 has 12 residues. Treatment indicated: oral pan-JAK inhibitor, 5-10 mg twice daily. About this clone: Its specificity is unknown.

RNA was isolated and reverse transcribed to cDNA, the sequencing template. The repertoire was sequenced with immunoSEQ multiplex PCR; TCRdb's copy has only in-frame clones and lacks some. The data hold roughly 120,000 clones, with roughly 58% observed a single time. The sequences come from CD8+ T cells sorted from blood, collected at week 4, from a patient treated with tofacitinib. The V and J genes are TRBV5-1 and TRBJ2-7; D ambiguous. The clonotype originates from a human donor with alopecia areata. The CDR3 spells CASSLNSYEQYF. CDR3 DNA: TGCGCCAGCAGCTTGAACTCCTACGAGCAGTACTTC.